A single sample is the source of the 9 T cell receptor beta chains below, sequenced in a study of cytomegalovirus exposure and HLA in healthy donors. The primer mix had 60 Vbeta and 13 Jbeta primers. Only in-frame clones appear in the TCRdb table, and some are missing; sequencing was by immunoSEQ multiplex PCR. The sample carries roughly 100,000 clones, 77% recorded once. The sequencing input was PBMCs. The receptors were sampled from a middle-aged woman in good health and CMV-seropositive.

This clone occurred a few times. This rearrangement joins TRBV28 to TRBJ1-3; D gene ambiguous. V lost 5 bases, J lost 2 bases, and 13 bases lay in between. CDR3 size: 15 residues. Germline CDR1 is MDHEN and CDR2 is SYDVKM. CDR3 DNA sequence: TGTGCCAGCAGTCTGCGGGAAGTTACTGGAAACACCATATATTTT. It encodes CASSLREVTGNTIYF.

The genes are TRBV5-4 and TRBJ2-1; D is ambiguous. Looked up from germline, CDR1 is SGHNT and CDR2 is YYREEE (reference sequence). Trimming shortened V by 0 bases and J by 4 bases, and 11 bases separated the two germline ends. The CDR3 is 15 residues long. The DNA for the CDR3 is TGTGCCAGCAGCTTGGAGAACACACGTTACAATGAGCAGTTCTTC. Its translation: CASSLENTRYNEQFF.

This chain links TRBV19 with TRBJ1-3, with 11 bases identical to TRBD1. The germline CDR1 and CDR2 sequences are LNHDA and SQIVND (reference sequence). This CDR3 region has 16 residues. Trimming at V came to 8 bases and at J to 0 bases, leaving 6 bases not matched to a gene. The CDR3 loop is CASQRTGGLSGNTIYF. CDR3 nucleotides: TGTGCCAGTCAAAGGACAGGGGGCCTCTCTGGAAACACCATATATTTT. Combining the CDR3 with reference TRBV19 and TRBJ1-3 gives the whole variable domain DGGITQSPKYLFRKEGQNVTLSCEQNLNHDAMYWYRQDPGQGLRLIYYSQIVNDFQKGDIAEGYSVSREKKESFPLTVTSAQKNPTAFYLCASQRTGGLSGNTIYFGEGSWLTVV.

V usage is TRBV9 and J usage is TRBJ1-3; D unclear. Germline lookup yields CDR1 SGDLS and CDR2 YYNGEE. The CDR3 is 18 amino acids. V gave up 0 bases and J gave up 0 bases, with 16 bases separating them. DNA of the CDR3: TGTGCCAGCAGCGTAGGAGGCAGCCAGTTGCTCTCTGGAAACACCATATATTTT. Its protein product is CASSVGGSQLLSGNTIYF.

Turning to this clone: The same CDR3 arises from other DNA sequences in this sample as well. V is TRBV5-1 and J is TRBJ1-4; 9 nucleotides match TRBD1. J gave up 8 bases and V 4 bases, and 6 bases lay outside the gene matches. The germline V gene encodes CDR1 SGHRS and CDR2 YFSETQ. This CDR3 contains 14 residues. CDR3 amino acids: CASSQGTGNEKLFF. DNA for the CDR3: TGCGCCAGCAGCCAAGGGACAGGGAACGAAAAACTGTTTTTT.

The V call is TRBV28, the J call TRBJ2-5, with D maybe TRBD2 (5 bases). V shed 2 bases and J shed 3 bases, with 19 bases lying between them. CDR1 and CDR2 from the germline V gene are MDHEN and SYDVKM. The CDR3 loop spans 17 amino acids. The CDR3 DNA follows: TGTGCCAGCAGTTTAGTCCCCCGGGGTGACTCGAAAGAGACCCAGTACTTC. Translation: CASSLVPRGDSKETQYF.

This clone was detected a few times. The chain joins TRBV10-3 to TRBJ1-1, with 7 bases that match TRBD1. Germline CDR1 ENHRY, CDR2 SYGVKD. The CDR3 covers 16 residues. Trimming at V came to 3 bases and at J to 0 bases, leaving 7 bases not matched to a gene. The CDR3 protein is CAISDSGTAVNTEAFF. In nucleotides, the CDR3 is TGTGCCATCAGTGACTCCGGGACAGCCGTGAACACTGAAGCTTTCTTT.

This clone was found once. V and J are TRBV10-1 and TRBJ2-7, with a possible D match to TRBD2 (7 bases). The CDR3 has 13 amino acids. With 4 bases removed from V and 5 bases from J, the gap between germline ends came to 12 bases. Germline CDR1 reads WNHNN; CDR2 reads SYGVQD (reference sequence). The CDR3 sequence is CASSVQGGDEQYF. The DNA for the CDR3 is TGCGCCAGCAGTGTACAGGGAGGGGACGAGCAGTACTTC.

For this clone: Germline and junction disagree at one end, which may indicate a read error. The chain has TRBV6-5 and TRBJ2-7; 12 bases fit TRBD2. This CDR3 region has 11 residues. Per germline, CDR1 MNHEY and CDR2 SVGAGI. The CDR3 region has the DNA TGTGCCAGCAGAAGGACTAGCGGGGAGATCTTC. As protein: CASRRTSGEIF.